This entry is about one TCR beta chain. Its antigen remains unidentified. This sample was included in a study of identifying expanded T cells in peripheral blood. Study-level results: Differentially abundant clones: 1 to 1.5 between replicates, roughly 16 at approximately 13 days, less than 20 at four. Clone count variance between approximately 2-week samples rose with total template count.

Healthy donors had no documented immune events, such as infections, while sampled. CDR1 is ENHRY, CDR2 SYGVKD, per germline. The length of the CDR3 is 14 residues. Trimming at V came to 0 bases and at J to 5 bases, leaving 3 bases not matched to a gene. Some clones are missing from TCRdb's copy, which holds only in-frame ones; the method was immunoSEQ multiplex PCR. This repertoire shows approximately 85,000 clones, 84% found once; its top ten account for approximately 18%. The TCR originated in a person aged 18-70 years in good health. The chain couples TRBV10-3 to TRBJ2-7; TRBD2 agrees at 8 bases. The sample taken for sequencing was blood. The CDR3 DNA reads as TGTGCCATCAGTGAGTCACGGGAGGGCAACGAGCAGTACTTC. It is translated as CAISESREGNEQYF.